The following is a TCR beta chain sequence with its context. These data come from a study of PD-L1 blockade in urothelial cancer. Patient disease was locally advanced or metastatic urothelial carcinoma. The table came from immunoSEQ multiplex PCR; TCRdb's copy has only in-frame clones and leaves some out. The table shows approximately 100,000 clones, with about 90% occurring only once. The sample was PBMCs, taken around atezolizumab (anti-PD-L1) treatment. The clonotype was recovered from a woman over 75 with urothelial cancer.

CDR3 amino acids: CASSESGWTEAFF. The CDR3 DNA sequence: TGCGCCAGCAGTGAGTCCGGGTGGACTGAAGCTTTCTTT. The chain is built from TRBV10-2 and TRBJ1-1; D call uncertain. Germline CDR1 is WSHSY and CDR2 is SAAADI. With 0 bases removed from V and 5 bases from J, the gap between germline ends came to 7 bases. This CDR3 contains 13 residues.